These 3 T cell receptor beta chains were all obtained from the same sample, sequenced in a study of blood T cell repertoires in COVID-19. The repertoire was sequenced with immunoSEQ multiplex PCR; TCRdb's copy has only in-frame clones and lacks some. The table records about 220,000 clones, about four fifths of them present only once. The sample consisted of PBMCs or T cells enriched from blood (not recorded which). The source is a woman between 40 and 50 years old with acute COVID-19.

The rearrangement uses TRBV2 and TRBJ1-6, with TRBD1 identical over 8 bases. The CDR3 is 13 residues long. The ends lost 10 bases at V and 7 bases at J; junction bases unmatched: 6. Germline V gives CDR1 SNHLY, CDR2 FYNNEI. The CDR3 nucleotides read TGTGCCATACGACAGGGGTGGAATTCACCCCTCCACTTT. It is translated as CAIRQGWNSPLHF.

The V gene is TRBV6-5, the J gene TRBJ2-7; 8 bases map to TRBD1. Germline lookup yields CDR1 MNHEY and CDR2 SVGAGI. J was trimmed by 4 bases and V by 8 bases; bases with no gene match: 10. The CDR3 spans 14 residues. The CDR3 here is CASEDRTGKYEQYF. The CDR3 bases are TGTGCCAGCGAGGACAGGACAGGGAAATACGAGCAGTACTTC.

The table lists this clone with a count of one. The chain joins TRBV19 to TRBJ1-5; maybe TRBD1 (6 bases). The CDR3 is made up of 14 amino acids. Germline V gene sequence: CDR1 LNHDA, CDR2 SQIVND (reference sequence). Trimming shortened V by 6 bases and J by 3 bases, and 12 bases separated the two germline ends. The DNA of the CDR3 is TGTGCCAGTAGCTCGACAGGCCCCAATCAGCCCCAGCATTTT. Its protein is CASSSTGPNQPQHF.